This T cell receptor (beta chain) derives from a study of response to subunit inactivated influenza vaccine (dated by TCRdb to the late 2010s). For the study in its entirety: The study used deep quantitative T cell receptor repertoire profiling to track responses to a trivalent subunit inactivated influenza vaccine.

This clonotype has ten or more counts. What this receptor recognizes is not known. No qualities accompany the bases; no much larger clone lies one base away. Summary of the overall study and its limitations: The authors proposed that each seasonal influenza vaccination may bring in only a limited number of new T cells.

The trim is 5 bases for V and 2 bases for J, with a gap of 9 bases between the germline ends. Inclusive of the bounding cysteine and phenylalanine, the CDR3 is 13 residues long. The CDR3 DNA has 39 bases and is translated from base 1. The library was obtained by RT-PCR. Sequenced using an Illumina HiSeq 2500. TCRdb trimmed the raw reads at Q25, called clones with MiXCR and kept productive beta chains. Entries are consolidated by CDR3 protein sequence, retaining the most common genes and DNA. The sample table contains 500,000 to 600,000 distinct CDR3 sequences; only one count was recorded for 13% to 15% of them. The ten largest clones take up over 8.5% of the sample.

The TCR was taken from a man between 50 and 59 years old who received an inactivated influenza vaccine. Donor details come from another sample of the same person, matched by shared clones. Material: PBMCs from blood, obtained 12 days after vaccination. Recombination linked TRBV12-3 or TRBV12-4 to TRBJ1-2; no D gene can be assigned with confidence. This receptor has the CDR3 CASSLSRNYGYTF. The bases are TGTGCCAGCAGTCTCTCTCGGAACTATGGCTACACCTTC.